This TCR beta chain was identified in a study of cytomegalovirus exposure and HLA in healthy donors. In the study overall: Ancestry clustering placed 70% to 90% of approximately 370 genotyped donors in the Caucasian-associated cluster. Study-level findings and limits: The study reported that TCR beta sequences accurately predicted HLA-A and HLA-B alleles in most subjects. Rarity held for most TCR sequences, but there were some public TCRs that occurred in many donors.

Trimming took 3 bases from V and 1 from J; bases not matched to a gene: 5. This CDR3 has 15 residues. Looked up from germline, CDR1 is LNHNV and CDR2 is YYDKDF (reference sequence). In the case of this clone: Its antigen remains unidentified.

Amplification used 60 Vbeta primers and 13 Jbeta primers. The protocol was immunoSEQ multiplex PCR, while the TCRdb copy is restricted to in-frame clones and leaves out a portion. The profile shows 150,000 to 200,000 clones, around 84% of them singletons. The origin of this receptor is a man over 45 in good health and CMV-seropositive. The genes are TRBV15 and TRBJ2-5, with 7 bases identical to TRBD1. Sample: PBMCs. CDR3 nucleotides: TGTGCCACCAGCAGTCTCACAGGGGCCCAAGAGACCCAGTACTTC. This translates into CATSSLTGAQETQYF.